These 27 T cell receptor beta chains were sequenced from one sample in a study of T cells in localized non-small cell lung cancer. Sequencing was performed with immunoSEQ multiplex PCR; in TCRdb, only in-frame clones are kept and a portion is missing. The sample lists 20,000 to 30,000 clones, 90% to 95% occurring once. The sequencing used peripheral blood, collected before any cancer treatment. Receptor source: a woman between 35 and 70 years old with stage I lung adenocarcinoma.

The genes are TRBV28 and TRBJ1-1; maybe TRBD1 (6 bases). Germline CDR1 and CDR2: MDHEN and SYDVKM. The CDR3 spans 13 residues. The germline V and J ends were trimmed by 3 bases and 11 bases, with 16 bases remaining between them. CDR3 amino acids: CASSLSQGRGAFF. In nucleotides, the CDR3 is TGTGCCAGCAGTTTGTCCCAGGGGCGCGGGGCTTTCTTT. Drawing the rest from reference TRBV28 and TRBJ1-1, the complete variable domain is DVKVTQSSRYLVKRTGEKVFLECVQDMDHENMFWYRQDPGLGLRLIYFSYDVKMKEKGDIPEGYSVSREKKERFSLILESASTNQTSMYLCASSLSQGRGAFFGQGTRLTVV.

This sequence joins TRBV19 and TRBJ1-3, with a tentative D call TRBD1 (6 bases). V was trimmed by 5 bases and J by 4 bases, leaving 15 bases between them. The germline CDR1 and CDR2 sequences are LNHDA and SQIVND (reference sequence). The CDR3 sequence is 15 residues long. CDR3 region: CASSSIQGPGNTIYF. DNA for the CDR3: TGTGCCAGTAGTTCTATACAGGGCCCCGGAAACACCATATATTTT.

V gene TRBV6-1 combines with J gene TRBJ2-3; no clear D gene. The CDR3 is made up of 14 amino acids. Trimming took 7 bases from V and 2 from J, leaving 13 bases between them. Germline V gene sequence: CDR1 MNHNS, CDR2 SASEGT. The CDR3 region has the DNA TGTGCCAGCAAGTTTACAGAATCCACAGATACGCAGTATTTT. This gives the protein CASKFTESTDTQYF.

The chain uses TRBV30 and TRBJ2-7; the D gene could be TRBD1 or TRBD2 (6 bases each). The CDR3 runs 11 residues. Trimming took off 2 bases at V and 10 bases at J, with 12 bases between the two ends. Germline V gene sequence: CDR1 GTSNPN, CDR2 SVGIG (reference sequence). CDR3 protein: CAWSKGEDQYF. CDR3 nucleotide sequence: TGTGCCTGGAGTAAGGGGGAGGACCAGTACTTC.

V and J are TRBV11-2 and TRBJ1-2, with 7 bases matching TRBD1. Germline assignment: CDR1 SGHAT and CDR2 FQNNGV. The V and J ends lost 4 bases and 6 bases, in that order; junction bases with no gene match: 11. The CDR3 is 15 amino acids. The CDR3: CASSSVGGTEDGYTF. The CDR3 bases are TGTGCCAGCAGCTCTGTTGGGGGGACAGAGGATGGCTACACCTTC.

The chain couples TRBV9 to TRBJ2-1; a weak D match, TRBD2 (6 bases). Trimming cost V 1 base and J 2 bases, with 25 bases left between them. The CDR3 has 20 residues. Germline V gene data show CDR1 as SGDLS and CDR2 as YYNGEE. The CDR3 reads CASSVTTQVPGGKAYNEQFF. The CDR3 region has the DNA TGTGCCAGCAGCGTAACCACTCAGGTCCCCGGAGGGAAAGCCTACAATGAGCAGTTCTTC.

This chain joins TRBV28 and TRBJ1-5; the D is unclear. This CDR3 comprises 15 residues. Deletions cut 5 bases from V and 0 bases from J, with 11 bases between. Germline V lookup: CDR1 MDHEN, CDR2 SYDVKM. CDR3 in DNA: TGTGCCAGCAGTACGACCGACTATAGCAATCAGCCCCAGCATTTT. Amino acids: CASSTTDYSNQPQHF.

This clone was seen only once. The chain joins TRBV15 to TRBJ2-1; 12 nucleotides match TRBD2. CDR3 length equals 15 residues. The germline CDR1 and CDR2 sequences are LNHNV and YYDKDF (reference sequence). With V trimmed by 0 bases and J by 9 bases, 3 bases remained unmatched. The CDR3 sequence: CATSRETSGRREQFF. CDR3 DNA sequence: TGTGCCACCAGCAGAGAGACTAGCGGGAGACGTGAGCAGTTCTTC.

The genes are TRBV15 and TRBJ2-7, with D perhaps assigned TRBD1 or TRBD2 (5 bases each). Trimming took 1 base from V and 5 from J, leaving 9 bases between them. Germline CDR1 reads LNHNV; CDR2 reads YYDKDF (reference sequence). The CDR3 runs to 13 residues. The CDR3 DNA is TGTGCCACCAGCAGAGTGGGGGTCAACGAGCAGTACTTC. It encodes CATSRVGVNEQYF.

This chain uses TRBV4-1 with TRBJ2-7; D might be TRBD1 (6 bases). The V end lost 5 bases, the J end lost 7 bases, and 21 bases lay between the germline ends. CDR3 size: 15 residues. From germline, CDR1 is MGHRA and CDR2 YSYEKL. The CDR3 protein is CASSRTASDVDEQYF. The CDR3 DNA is TGCGCCAGCAGCAGGACAGCCTCCGACGTGGATGAGCAGTACTTC.

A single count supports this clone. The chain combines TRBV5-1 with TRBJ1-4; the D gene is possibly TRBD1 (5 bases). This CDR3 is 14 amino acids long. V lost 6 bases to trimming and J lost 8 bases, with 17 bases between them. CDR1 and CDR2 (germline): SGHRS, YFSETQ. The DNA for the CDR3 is TGCGCCAGCACCGCAGGGAGCCCTGGGGAAAAACTGTTTTTT. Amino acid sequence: CASTAGSPGEKLFF. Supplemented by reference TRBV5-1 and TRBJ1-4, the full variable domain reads KAGVTQTPRYLIKTRGQQVTLSCSPISGHRSVSWYQQTPGQGLQFLFEYFSETQRNKGNFPGRFSGRQFSNSRSEMNVSTLELGDSALYLCASTAGSPGEKLFFGSGTQLSVL.

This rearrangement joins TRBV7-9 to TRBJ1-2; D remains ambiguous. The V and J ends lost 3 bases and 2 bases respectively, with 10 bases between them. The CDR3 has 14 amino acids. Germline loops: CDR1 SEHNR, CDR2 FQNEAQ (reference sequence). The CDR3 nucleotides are TGTGCCAGCAGCTTCCTGGACGGAAACTATGGCTACACCTTC. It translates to CASSFLDGNYGYTF. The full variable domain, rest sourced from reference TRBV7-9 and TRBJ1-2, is DTGVSQNPRHKITKRGQNVTFRCDPISEHNRLYWYRQTLGQGPEFLTYFQNEAQLEKSRLLSDRFSAERPKGSFSTLEIQRTEQGDSAMYLCASSFLDGNYGYTFGSGTRLTVV.

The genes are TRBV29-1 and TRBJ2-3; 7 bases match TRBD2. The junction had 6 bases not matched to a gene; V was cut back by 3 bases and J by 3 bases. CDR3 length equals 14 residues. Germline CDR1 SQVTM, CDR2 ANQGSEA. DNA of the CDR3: TGCAGCGTTGACAGTGGGGAGGGAACAGATACGCAGTATTTT. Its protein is CSVDSGEGTDTQYF.

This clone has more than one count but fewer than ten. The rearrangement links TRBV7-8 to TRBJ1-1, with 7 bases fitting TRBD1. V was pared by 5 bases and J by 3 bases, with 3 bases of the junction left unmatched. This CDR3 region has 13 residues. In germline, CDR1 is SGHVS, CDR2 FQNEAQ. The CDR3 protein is CASSRDSYTEAFF. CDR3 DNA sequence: TGTGCCAGCAGCCGGGACAGCTACACTGAAGCTTTCTTT.

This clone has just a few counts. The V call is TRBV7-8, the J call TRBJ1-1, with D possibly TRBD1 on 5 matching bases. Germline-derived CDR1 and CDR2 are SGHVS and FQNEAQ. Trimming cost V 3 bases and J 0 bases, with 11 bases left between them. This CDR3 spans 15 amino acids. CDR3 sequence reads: CASSFAAGMNTEAFF. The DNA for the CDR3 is TGTGCCAGCAGCTTCGCTGCAGGGATGAACACTGAAGCTTTCTTT.

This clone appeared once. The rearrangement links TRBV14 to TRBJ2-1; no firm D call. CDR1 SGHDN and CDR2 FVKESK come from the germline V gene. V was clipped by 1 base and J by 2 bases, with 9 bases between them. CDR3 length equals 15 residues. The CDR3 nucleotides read TGTGCCAGCAGCCAAGTGGGTGGGACCTACAATGAGCAGTTCTTC. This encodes CASSQVGGTYNEQFF.

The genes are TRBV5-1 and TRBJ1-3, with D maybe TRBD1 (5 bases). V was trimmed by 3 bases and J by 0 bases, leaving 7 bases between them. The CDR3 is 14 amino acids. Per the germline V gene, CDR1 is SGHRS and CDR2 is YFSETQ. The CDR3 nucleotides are TGCGCCAGCAGCTCAGGGACCTCTGGAAACACCATATATTTT. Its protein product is CASSSGTSGNTIYF.

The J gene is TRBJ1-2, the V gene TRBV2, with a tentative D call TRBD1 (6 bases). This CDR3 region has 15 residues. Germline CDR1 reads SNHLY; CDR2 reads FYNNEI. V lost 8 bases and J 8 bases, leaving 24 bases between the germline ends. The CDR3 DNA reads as TGTGCCAGCCTGAGATCTAGGACAGCCGACTGGGGCTACACCTTC. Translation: CASLRSRTADWGYTF.

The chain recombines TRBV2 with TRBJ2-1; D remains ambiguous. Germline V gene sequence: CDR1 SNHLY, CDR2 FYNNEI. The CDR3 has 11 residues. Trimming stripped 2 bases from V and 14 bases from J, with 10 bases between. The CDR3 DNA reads TGTGCCAGCAGTGAACAAAATCTAGAGTTCTTC. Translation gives CASSEQNLEFF.

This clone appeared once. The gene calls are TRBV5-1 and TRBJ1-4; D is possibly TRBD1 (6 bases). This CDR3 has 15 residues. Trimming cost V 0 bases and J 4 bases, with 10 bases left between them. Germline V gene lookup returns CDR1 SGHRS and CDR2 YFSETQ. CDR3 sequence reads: CASSLVQGSNEKLFF. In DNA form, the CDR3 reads TGCGCCAGCAGCTTGGTGCAGGGGAGTAATGAAAAACTGTTTTTT.

The CDR3 sequence is CASGPDRDETQYF. The CDR3, as DNA: TGTGCCAGCGGACCGGACAGGGATGAGACCCAGTACTTC. The genes are TRBV2 and TRBJ2-5, with 8 bases lining up with TRBD1. The CDR3 has 13 amino acids. Per the germline V gene, CDR1 is SNHLY and CDR2 is FYNNEI. The ends lost 8 bases at V and 5 bases at J; junction bases unmatched: 7. The full variable domain, with the rest looked up from reference TRBV2 and TRBJ2-5, is EPEVTQTPSHQVTQMGQEVILRCVPISNHLYFYWYRQILGQKVEFLVSFYNNEISEKSEIFDDQFSVERPDGSNFTLKIRSTKLEDSAMYFCASGPDRDETQYFGPGTRLLVL.

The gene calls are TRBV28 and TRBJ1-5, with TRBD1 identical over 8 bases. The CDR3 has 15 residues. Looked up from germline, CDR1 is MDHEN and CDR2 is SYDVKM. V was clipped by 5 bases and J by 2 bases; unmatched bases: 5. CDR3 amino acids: CASSAPGQGNQPQHF. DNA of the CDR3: TGTGCCAGCAGTGCACCGGGACAGGGCAATCAGCCCCAGCATTTT.

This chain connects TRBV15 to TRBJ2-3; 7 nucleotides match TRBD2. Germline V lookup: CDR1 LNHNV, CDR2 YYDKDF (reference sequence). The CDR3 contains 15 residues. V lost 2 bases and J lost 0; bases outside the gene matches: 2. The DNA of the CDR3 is TGTGCCACCAGCAGAACTAGCGCGAGCACAGATACGCAGTATTTT. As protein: CATSRTSASTDTQYF.

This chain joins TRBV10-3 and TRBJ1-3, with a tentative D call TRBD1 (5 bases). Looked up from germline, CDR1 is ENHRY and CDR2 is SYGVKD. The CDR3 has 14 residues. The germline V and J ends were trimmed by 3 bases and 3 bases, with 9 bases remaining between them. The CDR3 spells CAISERDGGNTIYF. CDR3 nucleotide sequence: TGTGCCATCAGTGAAAGGGACGGTGGAAACACCATATATTTT.

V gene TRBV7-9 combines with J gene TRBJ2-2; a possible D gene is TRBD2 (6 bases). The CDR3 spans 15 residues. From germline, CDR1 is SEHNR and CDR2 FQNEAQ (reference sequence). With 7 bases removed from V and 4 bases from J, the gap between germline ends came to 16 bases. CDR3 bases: TGTGCCAGCACTGTAGCGGCTCGTATCACCGGGGAGCTGTTTTTT. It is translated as CASTVAARITGELFF. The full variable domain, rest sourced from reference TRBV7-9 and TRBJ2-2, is DTGVSQNPRHKITKRGQNVTFRCDPISEHNRLYWYRQTLGQGPEFLTYFQNEAQLEKSRLLSDRFSAERPKGSFSTLEIQRTEQGDSAMYLCASTVAARITGELFFGEGSRLTVL.

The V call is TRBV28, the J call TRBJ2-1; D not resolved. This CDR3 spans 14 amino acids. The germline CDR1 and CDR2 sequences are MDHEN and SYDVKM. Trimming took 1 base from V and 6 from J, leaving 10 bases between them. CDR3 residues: CASSLSWGRNEQFF. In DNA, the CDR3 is TGTGCCAGCAGTTTATCTTGGGGTCGCAATGAGCAGTTCTTC.

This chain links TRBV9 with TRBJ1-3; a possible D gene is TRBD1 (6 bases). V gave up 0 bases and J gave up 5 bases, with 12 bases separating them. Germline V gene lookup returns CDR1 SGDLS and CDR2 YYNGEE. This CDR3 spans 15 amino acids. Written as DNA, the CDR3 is TGTGCCAGCAGCGTAGGAGGAGACAGGCGAAACACCATATATTTT. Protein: CASSVGGDRRNTIYF.